A single sample gave rise to the 25 T cell receptor delta chains below, sequenced in a study of gamma-delta T cells after stem cell transplantation. TCRdb re-called the RT-PCR reads with CATT. The repertoire consists of some 12,000 delta-chain clones, with around two fifths occurring once and the leading ten covering more than 2.5%. The sequenced sample consisted of gamma-delta T cells. All receptors come from a human donor. It is not recorded whose cells these are; they may come from a transplant donor.

This clone is deemed medium-sized. In the same sample, other DNA sequences code for this CDR3. This sequence joins TRDV2 and TRDJ1, with 8 bases matching TRDD3. The length of the CDR3 is 20 residues. V was clipped by 0 bases and J by 1 base; unmatched bases: 18. CDR1 is GEAIGNYY, CDR2 EKD, per germline. The CDR3 region is CACDTRRRGGGLKSTDKLIF. The CDR3 bases are TGTGCCTGTGACACCCGACGGCGGGGTGGGGGATTGAAGTCCACCGATAAACTCATCTTT.

This clone is categorized as medium-sized. Other nucleotide sequences from this sample produce the same CDR3. This chain uses TRDV1 with TRDJ1; the match to TRDD3 covers 8 bases. From germline, CDR1 is TSWWSYY and CDR2 QGS. This CDR3 is built from 15 residues. V shed 5 bases, J shed 7 bases, and the junction held 12 bases outside the gene matches. The CDR3 here is CALGPSWAWGTKLIF. DNA for the CDR3: TGTGCTCTTGGGCCCTCCTGGGCCTGGGGGACTAAACTCATCTTT.

This clone was picked up a small number of times. The chain employs TRDV2 and TRDJ1, with D tentatively TRDD3 (5 bases). CDR3 size: 13 residues. V shed 0 bases and J shed 6 bases, with 10 bases lying between them. The V gene's germline CDR1 is GEAIGNYY and CDR2 EKD. The CDR3 DNA reads as TGTGCCTGTGACACCGGATGGGGAAATAAACTCATCTTT. It specifies CACDTGWGNKLIF.

This clone was counted a few times. The genes are TRDV1 and TRDJ2, with 10 positions matching TRDD3. This CDR3 spans 23 amino acids. Germline CDR1 and CDR2: TSWWSYY and QGS. The V segment lost 0 bases and the J segment 10 bases; nucleotides outside the gene matches: 29. The CDR3 sequence: CALGELVPPSLPRGGYSQGQLFF. CDR3 nucleotide sequence: TGTGCTCTTGGGGAACTAGTCCCCCCATCCCTACCGCGTGGGGGATACTCTCAGGGACAACTCTTCTTT.

For this clone: A single base separates this from a much larger clone, so it may be a read error. The chain combines TRDV2 with TRDJ1; D might be TRDD3 (5 bases). The CDR3 spans 20 residues. Trimming pared 0 bases from V and 2 bases from J, leaving 27 bases between. Germline lookup yields CDR1 GEAIGNYY and CDR2 EKD. Here the CDR3 reads CACDTVRGLLLVGWTDKLIF. The CDR3 bases are TGTGCCTGTGACACCGTCCGCGGATTATTACTGGTGGGATGGACCGATAAACTCATCTTT.

The chain has TRDV2 and TRDJ3; 11 bases are a match to TRDD3. The CDR3 covers 19 residues. Per germline, CDR1 GEAIGNYY and CDR2 EKD. V shed 2 bases and J 4 bases; nucleotides not matched to a gene: 9. The CDR3 coding sequence is TGTGCCTGTGACAAAAGTACTGGGGGATATATATGGGACACCCGACAGATGTTTTTC. This codes for CACDKSTGGYIWDTRQMFF.

The chain uses TRDV3 and TRDJ1; no clear D. V gave up 1 base and J gave up 8 bases, with 23 bases separating them. The CDR3 totals 15 residues. Germline V CDR1 and CDR2: TVYSNPD, GDNSRS (reference sequence). CDR3 in DNA: TGTGCCTTTAACAGCCCCCCACGGCGCAGGAGAAAACTCATCTTT. This translates into CAFNSPPRRRRKLIF.

This chain uses TRDV1 with TRDJ1; 11 bases match TRDD3. Germline values: CDR1 TSWWSYY, CDR2 QGS. Losses at the gene ends were 0 bases for V and 1 base for J; bases not matched to a gene: 40. The CDR3 is 29 amino acids. In nucleotides, the CDR3 is TGTGCTCTTGGGGAACTAGTTCGCGTCCTACGATCGGAGTGGAATAACGCAGTACTGGGGGATAAGGGCACCGATAAACTCATCTTT. Protein product: CALGELVRVLRSEWNNAVLGDKGTDKLIF.

This clone is classed as medium-sized. This chain connects TRDV2 to TRDJ3; 9 bases align to TRDD3. The CDR3 consists of 20 residues. CDR1 and CDR2 from the germline V gene are GEAIGNYY and EKD. Losses at the gene ends were 0 bases for V and 0 bases for J; bases not matched to a gene: 8. This CDR3 reads CACDTVLGDSRSWDTRQMFF. DNA of the CDR3: TGTGCCTGTGACACCGTGCTGGGGGATTCCCGCTCCTGGGACACCCGACAGATGTTTTTC.

The table lists this clone with a few counts. The chain links TRDV3 to TRDJ1; perhaps TRDD3 as D (5 bases). The CDR3 contains 14 residues. Germline V gene data show CDR1 as TVYSNPD and CDR2 as GDNSRS (reference sequence). The CDR3 bases are TGTGCGCTTTATCGGGGGCTGCACACCGATAAACTCATCTTT. Its protein is CALYRGLHTDKLIF.

This clone occurred a few times. DNA for the CDR3: TGTGCTCTTGGGTCGAATCGTGGGATAATGCTTGGGGGATACGTATATCAGTCGTGCTCCGATAAACTCATCTTT. Its protein is CALGSNRGIMLGGYVYQSCSDKLIF. This rearrangement joins TRDV1 to TRDJ1, with 11 nucleotides matching TRDD3. With V trimmed by 5 bases and J by 3 bases, 35 bases remained unmatched. This CDR3 has 25 amino acids. Germline V gene sequence: CDR1 TSWWSYY, CDR2 QGS.

In regard to this clone: The germline gene is not matched at one end of the junction; a read error may be the cause. The J gene is TRDJ2, the V gene TRDV1; 9 bases align to TRDD3. The CDR3 is 19 amino acids. The V gene's germline CDR1 is TSWWSYY and CDR2 QGS. CDR3 bases: TGTGCTATTGGCGCGGTGGACTGGGGGAAAAGAGCTTTGACAGCACAACTCTTCTTT. It is translated as CAIGAVDWGKRALTAQLFF.

This chain connects TRDV1 to TRDJ1, with 10 positions matching TRDD3. V was clipped by 6 bases and J by 0 bases; unmatched bases: 13. Germline lookup yields CDR1 TSWWSYY and CDR2 QGS. The CDR3 extends over 18 amino acids. The CDR3 sequence is CALGGLYELGDYTDKLIF. In DNA form, the CDR3 reads TGTGCTCTTGGAGGCCTCTACGAACTGGGGGATTACACCGATAAACTCATCTTT.

This clone is termed medium-sized. The CDR3 sequence: CACDTNTGGYNSWDTRQMFF. The CDR3 nucleotides read TGTGCCTGTGACACCAATACTGGGGGATACAACTCCTGGGACACCCGACAGATGTTTTTC. This chain connects TRDV2 to TRDJ3, with 12 bases aligning to TRDD3. The V segment lost 0 bases and the J segment 0 bases; nucleotides outside the gene matches: 5. CDR1 GEAIGNYY and CDR2 EKD come from the germline V gene. The CDR3 runs to 20 residues.

This clone was observed a handful of times. As DNA, the CDR3 is TGTGCCTGTGACACTTTCAACATAACTTCCTTTCTGGGGGACAATAAACTCATCTTT. The encoded protein is CACDTFNITSFLGDNKLIF. This chain joins TRDV2 and TRDJ1; 8 bases are shared with TRDD3. Looked up from germline, CDR1 is GEAIGNYY and CDR2 is EKD. This CDR3 comprises 19 residues. V was clipped by 1 base and J by 6 bases; unmatched bases: 21.

A word on this clone: At one boundary the junction diverges from the germline segment, which might be a read error. The chain joins TRDV2 to TRDJ1; TRDD3 is a possible D gene (5 bases). Germline assignment: CDR1 GEAIGNYY and CDR2 EKD. The CDR3 sequence is 20 residues long. The CDR3 coding sequence is TGTGCCTGTGACACCGGCGACGAGCTACTGGTGGATCTTGAAACCGATACACTCATCTTT. Translated: CACDTGDELLVDLETDTLIF.

The V and J genes are TRDV1 and TRDJ1, with 13 bases matching TRDD3. This CDR3 spans 22 amino acids. Germline assignment: CDR1 TSWWSYY and CDR2 QGS. J was trimmed by 8 bases and V by 3 bases; bases with no gene match: 27. This CDR3 is CALGDDPSYIKYWGIRGGKLIF. The CDR3 DNA reads TGTGCTCTTGGGGATGATCCTTCCTACATTAAGTACTGGGGGATACGCGGAGGGAAACTCATCTTT.

This clone appeared a few times. V gene TRDV1 combines with J gene TRDJ1; 10 bases agree with TRDD3. The CDR3 loop spans 17 amino acids. The trim removed 4 bases at V and 2 bases at J, leaving 10 bases unmatched. CDR1 and CDR2 from the germline V gene are TSWWSYY and QGS. The CDR3: CALGVSLRLGDTDKLIF. CDR3 bases: TGTGCTCTTGGGGTCTCCCTAAGACTGGGGGATACCGATAAACTCATCTTT.

The chain uses TRDV2 and TRDJ1; 13 bases line up with TRDD3. The CDR3 runs 15 residues. The germline gives CDR1 GEAIGNYY, CDR2 EKD. The V and J ends lost 7 bases and 7 bases, in that order; junction bases with no gene match: 11. The CDR3 bases are TGTGCCTGCTTCACTGGGGGATACGGACCCGGTAAACTCATCTTT. This gives the protein CACFTGGYGPGKLIF.

This clone has more than one count but fewer than ten. CDR3 region: CAAKAGRLFLQMGDTQRGTDKLIF. The CDR3 DNA is TGTGCAGCAAAAGCTGGGCGCCTATTCCTACAAATGGGGGATACTCAGAGGGGCACCGATAAACTCATCTTT. V usage is TRAV29/DV5 and J usage is TRDJ1; 10 bases agree with TRDD3. The CDR3 is 24 residues long. The trim removed 3 bases at V and 1 base at J, leaving 33 bases unmatched. Looked up from germline, CDR1 is NSMFDY and CDR2 is ISSIKDK.

For this clone: One end of the junction does not line up with germline, which may come from a read error. The chain joins TRDV1 to TRDJ2, with TRDD3 matching over 8 bases. Germline lookup yields CDR1 TSWWSYY and CDR2 QGS. This CDR3 contains 19 residues. This CDR3 reads CAIGEITLLWGDKAAQLFF. In nucleotides, the CDR3 is TGTGCTATTGGGGAAATCACCCTCCTCTGGGGGGATAAGGCAGCACAACTCTTCTTT.

This clone has only a few counts. V gene TRDV1 combines with J gene TRDJ1, with 7 bases matching TRDD3. The CDR3 covers 19 residues. V lost 0 bases to trimming and J lost 2 bases; unmatched junction nucleotides: 15. The germline gives CDR1 TSWWSYY, CDR2 QGS. CDR3 amino acids: CALGELPHLKGYRTDKLIF. The CDR3 coding sequence is TGTGCTCTTGGGGAACTTCCCCACCTTAAGGGATACAGGACCGATAAACTCATCTTT.

This sequence joins TRDV3 and TRDJ1; no reliable D call. Trimming left V 4 bases short and J 0 bases short, with 18 bases between. The CDR3 is 15 residues long. CDR1 and CDR2 (germline): TVYSNPD, GDNSRS (reference sequence). This CDR3 reads CASSAEERYTDKLIF. For the CDR3, the DNA is TGTGCCTCCTCAGCGGAGGAACGGTACACCGATAAACTCATCTTT.

In the case of this clone: Compared with germline, one end of the junction differs, possibly owing to a read error. The chain recombines TRDV2 with TRDJ3, with 9 bases fitting TRDD3. Germline CDR1 reads GEAIGNYY; CDR2 reads EKD. The CDR3 runs 18 residues. The CDR3 sequence: CACDVGGYHSWDTLQMFF. The CDR3 region has the DNA TGTGCCTGTGACGTAGGGGGATACCACTCCTGGGACACCCTACAGATGTTTTTC.

This clone was observed a few times. The chain uses TRDV1 and TRDJ1; 8 bases are shared with TRDD3. Trimming removed 6 bases from V and 8 bases from J; junction bases left unmatched: 20. Germline CDR1 and CDR2: TSWWSYY and QGS. This CDR3 is 17 amino acids long. The chain's CDR3 is CALGSLRLTGGYTKLIF. For the CDR3, the DNA is TGTGCTCTTGGAAGCCTACGGCTGACCGGGGGATATACCAAACTCATCTTT.